Listed below are T cell receptor beta chains from one sample, sequenced in a study of T cell repertoires in cytomegalovirus infection. No antigen is known for these receptors. A single record per CDR3 protein comes from TCRdb applying MiXCR to the reads. The sample lists some 920,000 distinct CDR3 sequences, around 30% occurring once. The material sequenced was cultured CD8+ T cells from PBMCs, taken from culture after CMV antigen stimulation. The receptor source for this set is a human donor in good health (CMV status not recorded). Some clones in this sample may be carry-over from other donors' samples. Each CDR3 is given with its conserved first and last residue. Each record gives: V gene, D gene, clone size, J gene, CDR3 DNA, CDR3 protein. The D gene is left open where the match is weak. Rows give clone size only sometimes, using once, few, many, or a class for an expanded clone.

>TRBV6-2/TRBV6-3|-|-|TRBJ1-1
TGTGCCAGCAGTTACTCGATCCTGGGGACTTTCTTT
CASSYSILGTFF
>TRBV7-9|-|many|TRBJ1-1
TGTGCCAGCAGCTCGACAGAAAATACTGAAGCTTTCTTT
CASSSTENTEAFF
>TRBV6-5|TRBD1|few|TRBJ2-3
TGTGCCAGCAGTTACTCTACGACAGGGTACACAGATACGCAGTATTTT
CASSYSTTGYTDTQYF
>TRBV25-1|-|-|TRBJ1-4
TGTGCCAGCAGTGAATATAGGGTTGGCGAAAAACTGTTTTTT
CASSEYRVGEKLFF
>TRBV7-6|-|many|TRBJ2-3
TGTGCCAGCAGCTCCACAGCCACAGATACGCAGTATTTT
CASSSTATDTQYF
>TRBV6-1|-|-|TRBJ1-4
TGTGCCAGCAGACTTTATTCCGGGGCCTTTAATGAAAAACTGTTTTTT
CASRLYSGAFNEKLFF
>TRBV7-9|-|few|TRBJ2-7
TGTGCCAGCAGGTCAGGGTTGGACGAGCAGTACTTC
CASRSGLDEQYF
>TRBV18|-|few|TRBJ1-5
TGTGCCAGCTCCGAGATTACCTACGGGGCGGGTCAGCCCCAGCATTTT
CASSEITYGAGQPQHF
>TRBV12-3/TRBV12-4|-|few|TRBJ1-2
TGTGCCAGCAGTGCCTCCAGGGATGGCTACACCTTC
CASSASRDGYTF
>TRBV7-2|-|many|TRBJ1-3
TGTGCCAGCAGCTTAGCCAGGGCTCCTGGAAACACCATATATTTT
CASSLARAPGNTIYF
>TRBV7-7|-|-|TRBJ2-5
TGTGCTAGCAGTCAAGTGGAACGCGTCCCTAGAGTGCGAGAGACCCAGTACTTC
CASSQVERVPRVRETQYF
>TRBV14|TRBD1|-|TRBJ1-2
TGTGCCAGCAGCCCCCCGGGACAGGGGGCCGGCTACACCTTC
CASSPPGQGAGYTF
>TRBV7-9|-|few|TRBJ1-2
TGTGCCAGCAGCACCCCTCCGTCAGACTACTATGGCTACACCTTC
CASSTPPSDYYGYTF
>TRBV19|-|-|TRBJ1-2
TGTGCCAGTAGAGGGGAGACAGAATATGGCTACACCTTC
CASRGETEYGYTF
>TRBV7-4|TRBD1|-|TRBJ2-7
TGTGCCAGCAGCTGGGGGACAGGGGCGGACTCCTACGTGCAGTACTTC
CASSWGTGADSYVQYF
>TRBV25-1|-|-|TRBJ1-6
TGTGCCAGCAGTGAATCCTATAATTCACCCCTCCACTTT
CASSESYNSPLHF
>TRBV27|-|few|TRBJ2-2
TGTGCCAGCAGCCCCCTGGTTCGGGGGTACACCGGGGAGCTGTTTTTT
CASSPLVRGYTGELFF
>TRBV6-2/TRBV6-3|-|few|TRBJ2-7
TGTGCCAGCAGTTACCGCTACCCTCACGCCTCCTACGAGCAGTACTTC
CASSYRYPHASYEQYF
>TRBV7-9|-|few|TRBJ2-7
TGTGCCAGCAGCGCCTCGACAGATTCCTACGAGCAGTACTTC
CASSASTDSYEQYF
>TRBV5-1|-|-|TRBJ1-1
TGCGCCAGCAGCGAACAGGGAGTAGGGACTGAAGCTTTCTTT
CASSEQGVGTEAFF
>TRBV27|-|-|TRBJ2-2
TGTGCCAGCAGTTCTGAACCCGTGCGGGGCCACGGGGATCTGTTTTTT
CASSSEPVRGHGDLFF
>TRBV6-5|-|-|TRBJ2-5
TGTGCCAGCAGTTGGGGGGACAGTCAAGAGACCCAGTACTTC
CASSWGDSQETQYF
>TRBV7-6|-|-|TRBJ1-4
TGTGCCAGCAGCTTAGGGCAAGCGCATGAAAAACTGTTTTTT
CASSLGQAHEKLFF
>TRBV12-3/TRBV12-4|-|few|TRBJ1-2
TGTGCCAGCAGTTTAGGAAGGGTCCCGAGCTATGGCTACACCTTC
CASSLGRVPSYGYTF
>TRBV7-2|-|many|TRBJ2-5
TGTGCCAGCAGCCTCGGTAGCGGACTCAGAGAGGAGACCCAGTACTTC
CASSLGSGLREETQYF
>TRBV6-2/TRBV6-3|-|few|TRBJ2-3
TGTGCCAGCAGCCCTACGTGGCCAGATACGCAGTATTTT
CASSPTWPDTQYF
>TRBV7-2|-|-|TRBJ1-3
TGTGCCAGCAGCCGACCGGGACCCTACTCTGGAAACACCATATATTTT
CASSRPGPYSGNTIYF
>TRBV5-4|-|-|TRBJ2-1
TGTGCCAGCAGCTTAAAAAGGACTGTTTCTTTCTCCTACAATGAGCAGTTCTTC
CASSLKRTVSFSYNEQFF
>TRBV7-8|-|many|TRBJ1-4
TGTGCCAGCAGCTTAGCGGGGTCTAATGAAAAACTGTTTTTT
CASSLAGSNEKLFF
>TRBV2|-|-|TRBJ1-6
TGTGCCAGCAGTGAAGCGAGCAGGGTAGCTAATTCACCCCTCCACTTT
CASSEASRVANSPLHF
>TRBV27|TRBD1|-|TRBJ2-1
TGTGCCAGAAGTGCCCTCACCGGGACAGGGGGCGCCGGGTTCTTC
CARSALTGTGGAGFF
>TRBV5-1|-|few|TRBJ2-1
TGCGCCAGCAGCTTGGATTCAGGGGCTATCACCTACAATGAGCAGTTCTTC
CASSLDSGAITYNEQFF
>TRBV5-4|-|-|TRBJ2-2
TGTGCCAGCAGCTTGGGTTCCGACGGGGAGCTGTTTTTT
CASSLGSDGELFF
>TRBV10-3|-|once|TRBJ2-7
TGTGCCATCAGTGAGTCGAACACCGGGGTGGACGAGCAGTACTTC
CAISESNTGVDEQYF
>TRBV12-5|-|few|TRBJ1-2
TGTGCTAGTGGTTCTTTTCCCCCTCCACAGGGAAACTATGGCTACACCTTC
CASGSFPPPQGNYGYTF